This T cell receptor (beta chain) was sequenced for a study of lymphopenia after photon versus proton radiotherapy. Study observations and caveats: Under photons, naive T cells and diversity fell while effector/memory populations rose. Better survival with proton therapy was suggested as possible, not demonstrated.

The protocol was immunoSEQ multiplex PCR, while the TCRdb copy is restricted to in-frame clones and leaves out a portion. The sample lists over 50,000 clones, approximately 86% occurring once. There are 14 residues in the CDR3. V was pared by 0 bases and J by 5 bases, with 11 bases between. The germline V gene has CDR1 SGHRS and CDR2 YFSETQ. Details on this clone: What it binds is not known.

The source is a man aged 35-49 years with gastric cancer. The sample consisted of peripheral blood, taken from a patient treated with photon-based radiotherapy. The chain recombines TRBV5-1 with TRBJ1-1; weak D call: TRBD1 (5 bases). The CDR3 region is CASSLVQGGTEAFF. DNA for the CDR3: TGCGCCAGCAGCTTGGTTCAGGGAGGTACTGAAGCTTTCTTT.